These 29 T cell receptor beta chains originate from one sample sequenced in a study of shared clonotypes between healthy human individuals. The data were produced by immunoSEQ multiplex PCR, yet TCRdb's version contains in-frame clones alone and is incomplete. The table has under 850,000 clones, over 55% seen once. Sequenced: memory CD4+ T cells sorted from blood. Subset: CD45RA-negative fraction. The receptors here all came from a woman aged 25 to 45 in good health.

This clone has more than one count but fewer than ten. The J gene is TRBJ1-1, the V gene TRBV25-1, with TRBD1 matching over 9 bases. Trimming cost V 4 bases and J 6 bases; bases outside gene matches: 6. This CDR3 contains 14 residues. Germline V CDR1 and CDR2: MGHDK, SYGVNS. CDR3 in DNA: TGTGCCAGCAGTGCCTACAGGGGGCAATCTGAAGCTTTCTTT. Its translation: CASSAYRGQSEAFF.

The chain employs TRBV15 and TRBJ2-2; D is uncertain. Trimming cost V 2 bases and J 7 bases, with 14 bases left between them. Germline V gene lookup returns CDR1 LNHNV and CDR2 YYDKDF (reference sequence). The CDR3 consists of 15 residues. The CDR3 loop reads CATSRSKDGFGELFF. CDR3 nucleotides: TGTGCCACCAGCAGATCCAAGGACGGGTTCGGGGAGCTGTTTTTT. The whole variable domain, remainder taken from reference TRBV15 and TRBJ2-2, is DAMVIQNPRYQVTQFGKPVTLSCSQTLNHNVMYWYQQKSSQAPKLLFHYYDKDFNNEADTPDNFQSRRPNTSFCFLDIRSPGLGDTAMYLCATSRSKDGFGELFFGEGSRLTVL.

The V and J genes are TRBV5-4 and TRBJ2-5, with 11 nucleotides matching TRBD2. V lost 2 bases and J lost 6; bases outside the gene matches: 6. This CDR3 has 15 amino acids. The germline gives CDR1 SGHNT, CDR2 YYREEE (reference sequence). The DNA of the CDR3 is TGTGCCAGCAGCTTCACTAGCGGGAGCTTCAAGACCCAGTACTTC. Translated, it gives CASSFTSGSFKTQYF.

The chain is built from TRBV18 and TRBJ2-7; D may be TRBD1 (6 bases). The CDR3 is 16 residues long. Germline loops: CDR1 KGHSH, CDR2 LQKENI. Trimming shortened V by 4 bases and J by 5 bases, and 21 bases separated the two germline ends. The CDR3 sequence is CASSQDVGRGVDEQYF. The CDR3 bases are TGTGCCAGCTCACAAGACGTCGGCAGGGGTGTTGACGAGCAGTACTTC.

This clone was observed a handful of times. The germline gene is not matched at one end of the junction; a read error may be the cause. Other nucleotide sequences in the sample specify the same CDR3. J is TRBJ2-1 and V is TRBV4-1, with D possibly matching TRBD2 (6 bases). This CDR3 spans 15 amino acids. Germline lookup yields CDR1 MGHRA and CDR2 YSYEKL. CDR3 loop: CASSQAGTSYNEQFF. The CDR3 DNA reads as TGCGCCAGCAGTCAAGCCGGGACTTCCTACAATGAGCAGTTCTTC.

A few counts support this clone. This CDR3 is CASNPTVYGYTF. The CDR3 coding sequence is TGTGCCAGCAACCCGACAGTCTATGGCTACACCTTC. This chain connects TRBV2 to TRBJ1-2; D is perhaps TRBD1 (5 bases). Trimming took 7 bases from V and 4 from J, leaving 10 bases between them. The CDR3 extends over 12 amino acids. The germline V gene has CDR1 SNHLY and CDR2 FYNNEI.

The genes are TRBV28 and TRBJ1-1; D possibly corresponds to TRBD1 (6 bases). V lost 1 base and J lost 0, with 12 bases in between. The V gene's germline CDR1 is MDHEN and CDR2 SYDVKM. CDR3 length: 16 amino acids. The CDR3 DNA sequence: TGTGCCAGCAGTTTATTTCAGGGGACCATGAACACTGAAGCTTTCTTT. Encoded protein: CASSLFQGTMNTEAFF. The full variable domain, with the rest looked up from reference TRBV28 and TRBJ1-1, is DVKVTQSSRYLVKRTGEKVFLECVQDMDHENMFWYRQDPGLGLRLIYFSYDVKMKEKGDIPEGYSVSREKKERFSLILESASTNQTSMYLCASSLFQGTMNTEAFFGQGTRLTVV.

The chain joins TRBV4-1 to TRBJ2-7; 10 bases map to TRBD2. V lost 1 base, J lost 5 bases, and 8 bases stayed unmatched. Per germline, CDR1 MGHRA and CDR2 YSYEKL. The CDR3 is made up of 16 amino acids. The CDR3 DNA reads TGCGCCAGCAGCCAAGTACTAACTAGCGGGACCCACGAGCAGTACTTC. Its translation: CASSQVLTSGTHEQYF.

Points on this clone: At the DNA level, this CDR3 is encoded by other sequences in the same sample as well. V usage is TRBV5-4 and J usage is TRBJ2-3; D may match TRBD1 or TRBD2 (6 bases each). CDR1 is SGHNT, CDR2 YYREEE, per germline (reference sequence). The CDR3 covers 16 residues. Trimming took off 2 bases at V and 3 bases at J, with 16 bases between the two ends. CDR3 protein: CASSFGGTSGTDTQYF. The CDR3 nucleotides are TGTGCCAGCAGCTTCGGGGGCACCTCCGGGACAGATACGCAGTATTTT.

This clone appeared a single time. The V gene is TRBV19, the J gene TRBJ2-1; D not resolved. The CDR3 contains 11 residues. The V end lost 7 bases, the J end lost 7 bases, and 8 bases lay between the germline ends. The V gene's germline CDR1 is LNHDA and CDR2 SQIVND (reference sequence). CDR3 residues: CASTAGNEQFF. CDR3 nucleotide sequence: TGTGCCAGTACGGCCGGTAATGAGCAGTTCTTC.

The chain recombines TRBV7-9 with TRBJ2-7; no clear D gene. The germline V gene encodes CDR1 SEHNR and CDR2 FQNEAQ (reference sequence). This CDR3 is 14 amino acids long. V shed 5 bases and J shed 4 bases, with 15 bases lying between them. CDR3 residues: CASSPEVLPYEQYF. The CDR3 DNA reads as TGTGCCAGCAGCCCAGAGGTCCTACCTTACGAGCAGTACTTC.

V and J are TRBV7-3 and TRBJ2-1; TRBD2 agrees at 10 bases. CDR1 SGHTA and CDR2 FQGTGA come from the germline V gene. V dropped 7 bases and J dropped 5; count of bases not matched to a gene: 8. The CDR3 loop spans 15 amino acids. CDR3 residues: CASNPAGGPNNEQFF. As DNA, the CDR3 is TGTGCCAGCAACCCAGCGGGAGGGCCTAACAATGAGCAGTTCTTC.

The chain combines TRBV11-2 with TRBJ1-2; unclear D gene. Germline CDR1 is SGHAT and CDR2 is FQNNGV. The CDR3 has 11 residues. The V gene lost 5 bases and the J gene lost 6 bases, with 7 bases spanning the gap. The CDR3 is CASSPNNGYTF. CDR3 DNA: TGTGCCAGCAGCCCGAACAATGGCTACACCTTC. The full variable domain, completed using reference TRBV11-2 and TRBJ1-2, is EAGVAQSPRYKIIEKRQSVAFWCNPISGHATLYWYQQILGQGPKLLIQFQNNGVVDDSQLPKDRFSAERLKGVDSTLKIQPAKLEDSAVYLCASSPNNGYTFGSGTRLTVV.

The J gene is TRBJ1-5, the V gene TRBV6-5; the D gene is possibly TRBD1 (6 bases). The V and J ends lost 5 bases and 5 bases respectively, with 13 bases between them. Germline values: CDR1 MNHEY, CDR2 SVGAGI. The CDR3 runs 14 residues. CDR3 amino acids: CASSRRGMDQPQHF. The DNA of the CDR3 is TGTGCCAGCAGTCGCAGGGGAATGGATCAGCCCCAGCATTTT.

This chain links TRBV6-5 with TRBJ2-7; D possibly corresponds to TRBD2 (6 bases). The length of the CDR3 is 15 residues. The V gene's germline CDR1 is MNHEY and CDR2 SVGAGI. V was shortened by 4 bases and J by 2 bases, with 15 bases between the two germline ends. The CDR3 spells CASSFSGTGAYEQYF. As DNA, the CDR3 is TGTGCCAGCAGTTTTTCCGGGACGGGGGCCTACGAGCAGTACTTC.

This chain joins TRBV9 and TRBJ2-3; 9 nucleotides line up with TRBD1. With V trimmed by 2 bases and J by 0 bases, 7 bases remained unmatched. Per germline, CDR1 SGDLS and CDR2 YYNGEE. This CDR3 has 17 residues. Written as DNA, the CDR3 is TGTGCCAGCAGCGTTGGTTCGGGACAGGGAAGCACAGATACGCAGTATTTT. The encoded protein is CASSVGSGQGSTDTQYF.

J is TRBJ2-7 and V is TRBV28; D might be TRBD2 (7 bases). V was cut by 5 bases and J by 2 bases, with 19 bases left in between. The CDR3 loop spans 16 amino acids. Germline assignment: CDR1 MDHEN and CDR2 SYDVKM. As DNA, the CDR3 is TGTGCCAGCAGTACCGCGGGGGAGGGGGTGCCCTACGAGCAGTACTTC. Its translation: CASSTAGEGVPYEQYF.

This rearrangement joins TRBV7-3 to TRBJ1-2, with 7 nucleotides matching TRBD1. With 5 bases clipped from V and 4 bases from J, the junction kept 10 bases outside the gene matches. This CDR3 is 15 amino acids long. Germline CDR1 reads SGHTA; CDR2 reads FQGTGA. CDR3 protein: CASSPDRAGSYGYTF. The CDR3 DNA sequence: TGTGCCAGCAGCCCCGACAGGGCTGGGAGCTATGGCTACACCTTC.

With regard to this clone: One base away lies a much larger clone, so this may be a sequencing read error. The rearrangement uses TRBV6-1 and TRBJ2-1; D possibly corresponds to TRBD1 (6 bases). CDR1 and CDR2 (germline): MNHNS, SASEGT. The CDR3 loop spans 13 amino acids. V gave up 5 bases and J gave up 5 bases, with 10 bases separating them. The CDR3 spells CASSSGQNNEQFF. DNA for the CDR3: TGTGCCAGCAGTTCTGGACAGAACAATGAGCAGTTCTTC.

The V and J genes are TRBV4-1 and TRBJ2-1, with TRBD1 matching 8 bases. This CDR3 is built from 16 residues. The germline V gene has CDR1 MGHRA and CDR2 YSYEKL. V lost 5 bases, J lost 2 bases, and 8 bases stayed unmatched. Here the CDR3 reads CASSNQRQGTYNEQFF. The CDR3 DNA follows: TGCGCCAGCAGCAACCAGCGACAGGGGACCTACAATGAGCAGTTCTTC.

The genes are TRBV7-6 and TRBJ1-1; TRBD1 is a possible D gene (6 bases). Germline V CDR1 and CDR2: SGHVS, FNYEAQ. This CDR3 contains 19 residues. Deletions cut 5 bases from V and 4 bases from J, with 29 bases between. DNA of the CDR3: TGTGCCAGCAGCCAATCTCTAGGGAGGGGCGCGGGGGCGAGCACTGAAGCTTTCTTT. This gives the protein CASSQSLGRGAGASTEAFF.

This rearrangement joins TRBV19 to TRBJ2-3, with a possible D match to TRBD1 (5 bases). The CDR3 is made up of 18 amino acids. V gave up 1 base and J gave up 1 base, with 18 bases separating them. CDR1 and CDR2 from the germline V gene are LNHDA and SQIVND (reference sequence). This CDR3 reads CASSIALLDSLRTDTQYF. In DNA, the CDR3 is TGTGCCAGTAGTATAGCCCTCCTCGACAGCCTACGCACAGATACGCAGTATTTT.

The CDR3: CASSPGLAGRRFF. DNA for the CDR3: TGTGCCAGCAGCCCGGGACTAGCGGGAAGACGGTTCTTC. The V gene is TRBV28, the J gene TRBJ2-1; 13 bases match TRBD2. V shed 6 bases and J 15 bases; nucleotides not matched to a gene: 8. Germline CDR1 reads MDHEN; CDR2 reads SYDVKM. The CDR3 loop spans 13 amino acids.

The rearrangement joins TRBV27 to TRBJ1-5, with D possibly being TRBD1 (5 bases). The length of the CDR3 is 15 residues. Germline CDR1 reads MNHEY; CDR2 reads SMNVEV (reference sequence). Trimming cost V 2 bases and J 2 bases, with 10 bases left between them. The CDR3: CASSLRGVGNQPQHF. The CDR3 DNA sequence: TGTGCCAGCAGTTTAAGGGGAGTCGGCAATCAGCCCCAGCATTTT.

The gene calls are TRBV6-6 and TRBJ2-1; 7 bases match TRBD2. The CDR3 length is 16 residues. Germline CDR1 MNHNY, CDR2 SVGAGI (reference sequence). J lost 8 bases, V lost 0 bases, and 10 bases had no gene match. CDR3 loop: CASSYSGGRAGHEQFF. Written as DNA, the CDR3 is TGTGCCAGCAGTTACTCTGGCGGGAGAGCTGGACATGAGCAGTTCTTC.

J is TRBJ2-7 and V is TRBV4-1; tentative D call: TRBD2 (6 bases). Trimming removed 4 bases at V and 6 bases at J, with 16 bases between. CDR1 and CDR2 (germline): MGHRA, YSYEKL. CDR3 size: 14 residues. The CDR3 loop reads CASSLRTTGGEQYF. The DNA for the CDR3 is TGCGCCAGCAGCCTCCGGACTACAGGTGGCGAGCAGTACTTC.

The chain couples TRBV5-4 to TRBJ2-3, with 7 bases aligning to TRBD2. Germline CDR1 is SGHNT and CDR2 is YYREEE (reference sequence). Trimming cost V 6 bases and J 2 bases; bases outside gene matches: 9. The CDR3 is 15 residues long. DNA for the CDR3: TGTGCCAGCACCCCCGGAGCGGGGATCACAGATACGCAGTATTTT. Translating gives CASTPGAGITDTQYF. Based on the CDR3 plus reference TRBV5-4 and TRBJ2-3, the full variable domain is ETGVTQSPTHLIKTRGQQVTLRCSSQSGHNTVSWYQQALGQGPQFIFQYYREEENGRGNFPPRFSGLQFPNYSSELNVNALELDDSALYLCASTPGAGITDTQYFGPGTRLTVL.

V and J are TRBV19 and TRBJ1-2, with 8 positions matching TRBD1. V was clipped by 10 bases and J by 3 bases; unmatched bases: 7. CDR3 length: 13 amino acids. The germline V gene has CDR1 LNHDA and CDR2 SQIVND (reference sequence). This CDR3 reads CATGQGWDYGYTF. Written as DNA, the CDR3 is TGTGCCACTGGACAGGGTTGGGACTATGGCTACACCTTC.

This clone was recorded once. The chain carries TRBV19 and TRBJ2-2; 9 positions agree with TRBD2. CDR3 length: 18 amino acids. The V segment lost 4 bases and the J segment 0 bases; nucleotides outside the gene matches: 9. CDR1 and CDR2 (germline): LNHDA, SQIVND (reference sequence). The CDR3 loop is CASSTRGREEANTGELFF. The DNA for the CDR3 is TGTGCCAGTAGTACCCGCGGGAGGGAGGAGGCGAACACCGGGGAGCTGTTTTTT.